This T cell receptor (beta chain) is drawn from a study of blood T cell repertoires in COVID-19. On the study more broadly: T cells, B-cell-depleted T cells, or PBMCs supplied cDNA or gDNA.

Germline V lookup: CDR1 LNHDA, CDR2 SQIVND (reference sequence). The CDR3 runs 15 residues. The trim removed 4 bases at V and 0 bases at J, leaving 4 bases unmatched. This clone was observed once. Clones were sequenced by immunoSEQ multiplex PCR, and TCRdb holds only the in-frame ones, with some missing. The data show about 85,000 clones, with about 90% seen just once and 4.3% held by the top ten. This clonotype originated in a woman of 80 years or more with active or convalescent COVID-19. The specimen was peripheral blood. The chain recombines TRBV19 with TRBJ1-1; 8 bases match TRBD1. The CDR3 here is CASSTYRGMNTEAFF. CDR3 DNA sequence: TGTGCCAGTAGTACCTACAGGGGGATGAACACTGAAGCTTTCTTT.